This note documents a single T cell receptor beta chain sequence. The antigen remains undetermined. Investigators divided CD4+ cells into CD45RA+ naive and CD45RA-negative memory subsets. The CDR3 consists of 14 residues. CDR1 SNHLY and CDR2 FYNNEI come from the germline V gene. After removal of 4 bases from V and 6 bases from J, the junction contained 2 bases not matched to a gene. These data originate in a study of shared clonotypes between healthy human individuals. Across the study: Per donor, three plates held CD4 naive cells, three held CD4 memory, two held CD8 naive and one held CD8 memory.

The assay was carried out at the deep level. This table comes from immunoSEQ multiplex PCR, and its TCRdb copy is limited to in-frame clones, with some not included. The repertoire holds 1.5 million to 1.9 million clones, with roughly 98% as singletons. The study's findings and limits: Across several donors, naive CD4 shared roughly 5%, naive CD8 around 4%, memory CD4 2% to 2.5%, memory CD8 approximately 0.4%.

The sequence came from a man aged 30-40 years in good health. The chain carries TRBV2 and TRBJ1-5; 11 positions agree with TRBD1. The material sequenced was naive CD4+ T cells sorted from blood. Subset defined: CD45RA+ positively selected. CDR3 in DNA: TGTGCCAGCAGTGTAGGGACAGGGGGTCAGCCCCAGCATTTT. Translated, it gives CASSVGTGGQPQHF.